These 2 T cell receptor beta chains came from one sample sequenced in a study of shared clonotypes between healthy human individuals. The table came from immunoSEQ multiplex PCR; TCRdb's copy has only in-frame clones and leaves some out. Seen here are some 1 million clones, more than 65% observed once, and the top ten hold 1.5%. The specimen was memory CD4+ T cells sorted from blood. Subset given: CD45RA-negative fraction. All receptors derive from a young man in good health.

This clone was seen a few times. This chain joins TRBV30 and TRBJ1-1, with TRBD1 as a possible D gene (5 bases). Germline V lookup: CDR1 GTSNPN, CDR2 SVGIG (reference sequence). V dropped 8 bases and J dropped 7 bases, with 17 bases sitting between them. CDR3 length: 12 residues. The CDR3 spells CAVRGVTSEAFF. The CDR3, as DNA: TGTGCCGTAAGGGGAGTGACGAGTGAAGCTTTCTTT.

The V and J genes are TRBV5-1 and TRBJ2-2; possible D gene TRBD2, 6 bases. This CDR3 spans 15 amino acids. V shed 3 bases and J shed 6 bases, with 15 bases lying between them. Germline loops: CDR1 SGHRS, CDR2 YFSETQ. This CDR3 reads CASSSLAGRAGELFF. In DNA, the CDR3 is TGCGCCAGCAGCTCCCTGGCGGGGAGAGCCGGGGAGCTGTTTTTT.